This TCR beta chain was sequenced in a study of blood T cell repertoires in COVID-19. Overall study context: Sites in the United States, Italy and Spain provided acute and convalescent COVID-19 samples.

The method was immunoSEQ multiplex PCR; TCRdb's version includes in-frame clones alone and lacks a portion of them. The repertoire has around 75,000 clones, 85% to 90% of them found once; the top ten carry over 2%. Germline lookup yields CDR1 LNHDA and CDR2 SQIVND (reference sequence). V lost 5 bases and J 7 bases, leaving 24 bases between the germline ends. The CDR3 totals 16 residues. The sample taken for sequencing was peripheral blood. V usage is TRBV19 and J usage is TRBJ2-7; the D gene is possibly TRBD2 (6 bases). The clonotype originates from a human donor in a cohort sampled during active COVID-19. CDR3 sequence (DNA): TGTGCCAGTAGTGAGACGGGACGGACCCTCCGGGGGGAGCAGTACTTC. As protein: CASSETGRTLRGEQYF. Based on the CDR3 plus reference TRBV19 and TRBJ2-7, the full variable domain is DGGITQSPKYLFRKEGQNVTLSCEQNLNHDAMYWYRQDPGQGLRLIYYSQIVNDFQKGDIAEGYSVSREKKESFPLTVTSAQKNPTAFYLCASSETGRTLRGEQYFGPGTRLTVT.